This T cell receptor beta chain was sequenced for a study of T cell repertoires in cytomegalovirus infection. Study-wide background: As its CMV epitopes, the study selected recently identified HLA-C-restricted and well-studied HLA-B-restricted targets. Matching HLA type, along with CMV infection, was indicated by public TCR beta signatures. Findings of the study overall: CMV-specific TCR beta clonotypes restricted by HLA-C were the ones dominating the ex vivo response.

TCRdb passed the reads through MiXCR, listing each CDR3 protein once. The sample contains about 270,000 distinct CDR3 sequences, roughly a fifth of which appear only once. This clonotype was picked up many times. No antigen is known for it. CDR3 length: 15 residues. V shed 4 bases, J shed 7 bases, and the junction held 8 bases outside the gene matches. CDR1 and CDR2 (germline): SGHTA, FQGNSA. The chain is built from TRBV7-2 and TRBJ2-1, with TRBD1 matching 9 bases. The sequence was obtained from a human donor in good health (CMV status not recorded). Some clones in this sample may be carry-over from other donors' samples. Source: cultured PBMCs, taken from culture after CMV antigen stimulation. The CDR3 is CASSSRRDRANEQFF. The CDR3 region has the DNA TGTGCCAGCAGCTCGAGGCGGGACAGGGCAAATGAGCAGTTCTTC.